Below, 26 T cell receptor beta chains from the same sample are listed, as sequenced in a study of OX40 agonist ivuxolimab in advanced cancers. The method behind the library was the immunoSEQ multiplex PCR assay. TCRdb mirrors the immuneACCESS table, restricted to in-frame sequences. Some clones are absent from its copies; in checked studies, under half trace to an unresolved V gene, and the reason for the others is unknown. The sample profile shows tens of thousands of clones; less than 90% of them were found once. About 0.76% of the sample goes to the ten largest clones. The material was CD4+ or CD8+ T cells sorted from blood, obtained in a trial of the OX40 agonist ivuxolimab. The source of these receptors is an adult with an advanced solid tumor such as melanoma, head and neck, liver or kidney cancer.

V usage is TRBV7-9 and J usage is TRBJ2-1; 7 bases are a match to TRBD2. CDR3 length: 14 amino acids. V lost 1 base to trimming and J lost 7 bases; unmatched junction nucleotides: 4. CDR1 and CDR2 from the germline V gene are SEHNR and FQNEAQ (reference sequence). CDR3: CASSLVREGNEQFF. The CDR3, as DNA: TGTGCCAGCAGCTTAGTGAGGGAGGGGAATGAGCAGTTCTTC.

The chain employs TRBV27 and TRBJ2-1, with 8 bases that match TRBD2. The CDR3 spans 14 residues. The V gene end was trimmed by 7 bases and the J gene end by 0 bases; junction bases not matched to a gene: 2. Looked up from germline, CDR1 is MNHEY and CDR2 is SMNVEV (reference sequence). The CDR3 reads CASKRGSSYNEQFF. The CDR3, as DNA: TGTGCCAGCAAGCGGGGGAGCTCCTACAATGAGCAGTTCTTC.

Here the CDR3 reads CASSERGANADTQYF. The CDR3 region has the DNA TGTGCCAGCAGTGAACGGGGGGCTAATGCAGATACGCAGTATTTT. J is TRBJ2-3 and V is TRBV2, with D perhaps TRBD2 (7 bases). The CDR3 length is 15 residues. Trimming left V 2 bases short and J 4 bases short, with 13 bases between. Germline V CDR1 and CDR2: SNHLY, FYNNEI.

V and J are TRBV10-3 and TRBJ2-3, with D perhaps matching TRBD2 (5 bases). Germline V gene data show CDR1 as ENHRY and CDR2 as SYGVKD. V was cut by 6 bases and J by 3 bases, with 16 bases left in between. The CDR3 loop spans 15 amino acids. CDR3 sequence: CAISRGGSRTDTQYF. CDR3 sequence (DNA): TGTGCCATCAGCCGGGGTGGGAGTCGTACAGATACGCAGTATTTT.

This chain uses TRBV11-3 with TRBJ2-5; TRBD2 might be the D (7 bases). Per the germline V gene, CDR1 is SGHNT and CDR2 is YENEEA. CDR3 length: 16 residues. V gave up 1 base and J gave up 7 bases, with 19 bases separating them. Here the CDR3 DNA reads TGTGCCAGCAGCTTAGGAGGGGGGGAGCCCCCGGGGACCCAGTACTTC. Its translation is CASSLGGGEPPGTQYF.

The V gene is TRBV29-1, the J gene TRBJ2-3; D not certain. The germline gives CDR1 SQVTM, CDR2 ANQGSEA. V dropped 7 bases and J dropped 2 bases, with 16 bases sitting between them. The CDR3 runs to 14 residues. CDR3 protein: CSARTWSNTDTQYF. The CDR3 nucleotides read TGCAGCGCCAGAACGTGGAGCAACACAGATACGCAGTATTTT.

CDR3 sequence (DNA): TGTGCCACCAGTGGGCCCATCGGACAGAGCGGCATGACCCAGTACTTC. Translated: CATSGPIGQSGMTQYF. The V and J genes are TRBV15 and TRBJ2-5, with a weak D call TRBD1 (6 bases). The germline V and J ends were trimmed by 6 bases and 7 bases, with 24 bases remaining between them. Germline CDR1 and CDR2: LNHNV and YYDKDF (reference sequence). The CDR3 covers 16 residues.

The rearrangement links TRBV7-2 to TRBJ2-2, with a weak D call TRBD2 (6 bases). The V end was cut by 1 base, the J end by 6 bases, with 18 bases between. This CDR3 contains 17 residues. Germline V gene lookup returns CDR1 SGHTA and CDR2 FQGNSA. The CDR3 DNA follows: TGTGCCAGCAGCTTAGTAGGAGCGACTAGGGCAGCCGGGGAGCTGTTTTTT. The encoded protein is CASSLVGATRAAGELFF.

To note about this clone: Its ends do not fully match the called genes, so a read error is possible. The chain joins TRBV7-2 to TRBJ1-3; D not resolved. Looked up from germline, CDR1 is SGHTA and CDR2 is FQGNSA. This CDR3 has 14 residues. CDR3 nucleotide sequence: TGTGCCAGCAGCTATTTTGGCTCTGGAAACGCCATATATTTT. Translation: CASSYFGSGNAIYF.

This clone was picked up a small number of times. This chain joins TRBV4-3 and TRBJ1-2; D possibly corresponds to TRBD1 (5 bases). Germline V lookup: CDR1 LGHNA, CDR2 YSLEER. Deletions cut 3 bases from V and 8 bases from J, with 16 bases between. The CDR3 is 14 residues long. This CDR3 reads CASSQSTAGGGYTF. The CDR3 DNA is TGCGCCAGCAGCCAGAGCACGGCCGGGGGAGGCTACACCTTC.

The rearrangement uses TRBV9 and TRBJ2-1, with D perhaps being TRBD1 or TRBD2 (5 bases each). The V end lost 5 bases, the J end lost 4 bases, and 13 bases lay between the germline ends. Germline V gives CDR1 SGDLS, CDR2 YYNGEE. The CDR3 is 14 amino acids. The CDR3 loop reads CASRRDLQYNEQFF. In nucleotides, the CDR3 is TGTGCCAGCAGGAGGGACCTCCAATACAATGAGCAGTTCTTC.

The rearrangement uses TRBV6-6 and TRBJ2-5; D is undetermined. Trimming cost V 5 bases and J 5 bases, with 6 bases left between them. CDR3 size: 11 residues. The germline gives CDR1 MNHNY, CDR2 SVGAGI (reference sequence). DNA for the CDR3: TGTGCCAGCAGTGTGGTGGAGACCCAGTACTTC. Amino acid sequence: CASSVVETQYF.

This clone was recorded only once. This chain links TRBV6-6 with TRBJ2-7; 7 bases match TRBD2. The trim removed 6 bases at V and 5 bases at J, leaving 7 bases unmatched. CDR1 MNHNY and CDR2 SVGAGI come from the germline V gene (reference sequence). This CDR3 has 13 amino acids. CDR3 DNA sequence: TGTGCCAGCAGCCCCCGGGAGGCCGACGAGCAGTACTTC. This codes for CASSPREADEQYF.

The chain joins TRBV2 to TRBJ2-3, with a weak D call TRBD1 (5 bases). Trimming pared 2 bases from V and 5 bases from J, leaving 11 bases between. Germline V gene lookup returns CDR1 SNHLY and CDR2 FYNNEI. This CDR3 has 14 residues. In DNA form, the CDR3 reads TGTGCCAGCAGTGAATTCAGGGAAATAGATACGCAGTATTTT. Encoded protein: CASSEFREIDTQYF.

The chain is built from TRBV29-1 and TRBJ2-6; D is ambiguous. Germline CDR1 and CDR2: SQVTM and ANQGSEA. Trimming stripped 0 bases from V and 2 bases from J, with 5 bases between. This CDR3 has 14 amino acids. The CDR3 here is CSVEDQAGANVLTF. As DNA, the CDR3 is TGCAGCGTTGAAGATCAGGCTGGGGCCAACGTCCTGACTTTC. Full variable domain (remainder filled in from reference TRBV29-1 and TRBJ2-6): SAVISQKPSRDICQRGTSLTIQCQVDSQVTMMFWYRQQPGQSLTLIATANQGSEATYESGFVIDKFPISRPNLTFSTLTVSNMSPEDSSIYLCSVEDQAGANVLTFGAGSRLTVL.

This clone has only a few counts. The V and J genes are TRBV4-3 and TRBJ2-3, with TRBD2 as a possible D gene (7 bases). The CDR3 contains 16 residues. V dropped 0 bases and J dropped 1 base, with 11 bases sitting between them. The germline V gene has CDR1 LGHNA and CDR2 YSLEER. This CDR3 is CASSQEGRGGTDTQYF. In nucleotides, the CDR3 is TGCGCCAGCAGCCAAGAGGGGAGGGGGGGCACAGATACGCAGTATTTT.

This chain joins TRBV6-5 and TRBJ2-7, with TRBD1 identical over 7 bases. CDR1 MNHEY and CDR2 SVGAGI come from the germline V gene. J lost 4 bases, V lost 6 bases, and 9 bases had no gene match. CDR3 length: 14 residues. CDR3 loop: CASSAGTERYEQYF. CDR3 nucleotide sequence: TGTGCCAGCAGCGCCGGGACAGAGAGGTACGAGCAGTACTTC.

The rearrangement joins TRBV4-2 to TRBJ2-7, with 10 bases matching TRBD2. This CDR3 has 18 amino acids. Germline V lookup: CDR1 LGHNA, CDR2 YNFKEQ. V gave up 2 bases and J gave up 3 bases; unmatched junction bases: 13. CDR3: CASSQPPSLAGVVYEQYF. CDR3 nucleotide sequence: TGTGCCAGCAGCCAACCACCCAGTCTAGCGGGAGTTGTCTACGAGCAGTACTTC.

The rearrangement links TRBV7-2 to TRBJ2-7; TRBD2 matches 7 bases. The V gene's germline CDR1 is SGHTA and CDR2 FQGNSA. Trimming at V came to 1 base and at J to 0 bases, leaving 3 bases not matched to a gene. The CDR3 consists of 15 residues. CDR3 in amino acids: CASSLGRESSYEQYF. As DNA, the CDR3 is TGTGCCAGCAGCTTAGGGCGGGAGAGCTCCTACGAGCAGTACTTC.

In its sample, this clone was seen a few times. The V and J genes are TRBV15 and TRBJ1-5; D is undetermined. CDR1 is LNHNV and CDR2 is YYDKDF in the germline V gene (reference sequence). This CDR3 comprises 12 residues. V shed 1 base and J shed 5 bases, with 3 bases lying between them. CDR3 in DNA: TGTGCCACCAGCAGAGTTGATCAGCCCCAGCATTTT. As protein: CATSRVDQPQHF.

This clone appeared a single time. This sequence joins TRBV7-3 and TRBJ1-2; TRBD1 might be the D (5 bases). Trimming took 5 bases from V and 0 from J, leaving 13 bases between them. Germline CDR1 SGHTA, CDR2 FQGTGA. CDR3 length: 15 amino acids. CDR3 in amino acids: CASSPGTEANYGYTF. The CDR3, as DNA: TGTGCCAGCAGCCCCGGGACGGAAGCTAACTATGGCTACACCTTC.

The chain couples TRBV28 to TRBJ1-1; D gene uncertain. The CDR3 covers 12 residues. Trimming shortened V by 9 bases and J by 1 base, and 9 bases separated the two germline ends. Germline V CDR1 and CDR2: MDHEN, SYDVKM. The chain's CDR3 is CASIRQNTEAFF. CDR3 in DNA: TGTGCCAGTATACGGCAGAACACTGAAGCTTTCTTT.

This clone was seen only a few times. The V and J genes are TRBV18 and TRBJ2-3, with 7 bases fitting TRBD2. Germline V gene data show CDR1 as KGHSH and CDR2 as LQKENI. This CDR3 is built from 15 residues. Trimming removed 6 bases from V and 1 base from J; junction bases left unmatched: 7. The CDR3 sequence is CASSPREGRTDTQYF. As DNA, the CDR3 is TGTGCCAGCTCCCCCAGGGAGGGTCGCACAGATACGCAGTATTTT. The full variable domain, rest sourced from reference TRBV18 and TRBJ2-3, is NAGVMQNPRHLVRRRGQEARLRCSPMKGHSHVYWYRQLPEEGLKFMVYLQKENIIDESGMPKERFSAEFPKEGPSILRIQQVVRGDSAAYFCASSPREGRTDTQYFGPGTRLTVL.

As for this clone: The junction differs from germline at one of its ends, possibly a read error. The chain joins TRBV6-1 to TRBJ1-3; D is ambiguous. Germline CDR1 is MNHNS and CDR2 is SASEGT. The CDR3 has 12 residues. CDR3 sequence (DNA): TGTGCCAGCAGCGAAGCAGGAAACACCATATATTTT. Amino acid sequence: CASSEAGNTIYF.

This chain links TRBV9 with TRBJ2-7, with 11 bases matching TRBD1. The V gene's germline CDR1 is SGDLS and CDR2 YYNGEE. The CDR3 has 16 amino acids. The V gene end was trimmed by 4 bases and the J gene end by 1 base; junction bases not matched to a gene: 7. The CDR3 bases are TGTGCCAGCAGCCCTACGGGGACAGGGGGATCCTACGAGCAGTACTTC. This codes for CASSPTGTGGSYEQYF.

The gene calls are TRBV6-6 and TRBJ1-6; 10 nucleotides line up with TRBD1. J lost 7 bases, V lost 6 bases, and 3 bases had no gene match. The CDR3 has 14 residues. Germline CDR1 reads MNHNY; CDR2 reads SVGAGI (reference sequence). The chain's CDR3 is CASRPTGGNSPLHF. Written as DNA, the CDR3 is TGTGCCAGCAGACCGACAGGGGGCAATTCACCCCTCCACTTT.